This T cell receptor (beta chain) was recovered during a study of CD8 T cells in Susac syndrome. The T cells that were sequenced for TCR beta were CD8+ and CD4+ cells from blood. Stable or active relapsing-remitting multiple sclerosis, untreated and meeting revised McDonald criteria, defined the controls. TEMRA cells were FACS-enriched, unlike CD8+ and CD4+ T cells, which were negatively isolated. An input of about 0.5 to 1 ug of RNA was subjected to reverse transcription using random hexamers. One entry per CDR3 protein results from TCRdb running MiXCR on the immunoSEQ multiplex PCR reads. The top ten clones hold about 0.6% of a sample with some 63,000 distinct CDR3 sequences, roughly 94% of them seen once. The germline V gene encodes CDR1 SEHNR and CDR2 FQNEAQ (reference sequence). The V and J ends lost 5 bases and 3 bases respectively, with 19 bases between them. The CDR3 has 16 amino acids.

V and J are TRBV7-9 and TRBJ1-1, with TRBD1 as a possible D gene (5 bases). Sequenced material: CD8+ T cells from PBMCs. The source of this sequence is a human donor with multiple sclerosis. The CDR3 DNA follows: TGTGCCAGCAGCCCATGGTCGGGGGATGGGTACACTGAAGCTTTCTTT. Its translation is CASSPWSGDGYTEAFF. Full variable domain (outside the CDR3, taken from reference TRBV7-9 and TRBJ1-1): DTGVSQNPRHKITKRGQNVTFRCDPISEHNRLYWYRQTLGQGPEFLTYFQNEAQLEKSRLLSDRFSAERPKGSFSTLEIQRTEQGDSAMYLCASSPWSGDGYTEAFFGQGTRLTVV.